A single sample is the source of the 22 T cell receptor beta chains below, sequenced in a study of early stage breast cancer tumors. Only in-frame clones appear in the TCRdb table, and some are missing; sequencing was by immunoSEQ multiplex PCR. The table records tens of thousands of clones, approximately 54% of them present only once. Sequenced input: breast tumor tissue. The receptors were gathered from a person in their fifties with breast cancer.

This clone is judged medium-sized (0.01 to 0.1%). This chain links TRBV5-4 with TRBJ1-2; 9 nucleotides agree with TRBD1. Germline V gene data show CDR1 as SGHNT and CDR2 as YYREEE (reference sequence). Trimming cost V 5 bases and J 5 bases; bases outside gene matches: 4. The CDR3 sequence is 13 residues long. CDR3 sequence reads: CASRTGGRYGYTF. CDR3 bases: TGTGCCAGCAGGACAGGGGGGCGATATGGCTACACCTTC.

The chain recombines TRBV14 with TRBJ1-4; D is possibly TRBD1 (6 bases). The CDR3 consists of 12 residues. Per the germline V gene, CDR1 is SGHDN and CDR2 is FVKESK. Trimming left V 4 bases short and J 8 bases short, with 8 bases between. The DNA for the CDR3 is TGTGCCAGCAGCCCCCAGGGGGAAAAACTGTTTTTT. It yields the protein CASSPQGEKLFF.

CDR3 in amino acids: CASRRTSGDTDTQYF. The DNA for the CDR3 is TGTGCCAGCAGAAGGACTAGCGGGGACACAGATACGCAGTATTTT. The chain links TRBV2 to TRBJ2-3; 12 nucleotides line up with TRBD2. The CDR3 is 15 residues long. The V gene end was trimmed by 6 bases and the J gene end by 2 bases; junction bases not matched to a gene: 3. The V gene's germline CDR1 is SNHLY and CDR2 FYNNEI.

This clone is categorized as medium-sized. The chain couples TRBV9 to TRBJ1-5; 7 nucleotides agree with TRBD1. Germline V gene data show CDR1 as SGDLS and CDR2 as YYNGEE. The junction had 16 bases not matched to a gene; V was cut back by 3 bases and J by 1 base. This CDR3 is built from 19 residues. DNA for the CDR3: TGTGCCAGCAGCGCACAAACAGCCACAGGGGAAGGGAGCAATCAGCCCCAGCATTTT. This codes for CASSAQTATGEGSNQPQHF.

The genes are TRBV6-1 and TRBJ2-3, with TRBD1 matching over 9 bases. Trimming cost V 11 bases and J 3 bases; bases outside gene matches: 3. The CDR3 spans 12 residues. Germline-derived CDR1 and CDR2 are MNHNS and SASEGT. The CDR3 spells CAADRGTDTQYF. CDR3 in DNA: TGTGCCGCGGACAGGGGAACAGATACGCAGTATTTT.

V and J are TRBV2 and TRBJ1-1; a weak D match, TRBD1 (6 bases). Per germline, CDR1 SNHLY and CDR2 FYNNEI. The CDR3 loop spans 16 amino acids. Trimming left V 0 bases short and J 5 bases short, with 16 bases between. The CDR3 loop is CASSEARPRGRTEAFF. The CDR3 bases are TGTGCCAGCAGTGAAGCGCGTCCCAGGGGAAGAACTGAAGCTTTCTTT. Looking up the rest from reference TRBV2 and TRBJ1-1 gives the full variable domain: EPEVTQTPSHQVTQMGQEVILRCVPISNHLYFYWYRQILGQKVEFLVSFYNNEISEKSEIFDDQFSVERPDGSNFTLKIRSTKLEDSAMYFCASSEARPRGRTEAFFGQGTRLTVV.

The chain is built from TRBV5-1 and TRBJ2-2; D is possibly TRBD1 (6 bases). The CDR3 covers 17 residues. Deletions cut 5 bases from V and 7 bases from J, with 24 bases between. The germline V gene encodes CDR1 SGHRS and CDR2 YFSETQ. Here the CDR3 DNA reads TGCGCCAGCAGGATAGACCGGGACACCCTCTGGGGCGGGGAGCTGTTTTTT. Amino acid sequence: CASRIDRDTLWGGELFF.

The rearrangement uses TRBV7-8 and TRBJ2-7, with TRBD2 matching over 10 bases. The CDR3 is 18 amino acids. In germline, CDR1 is SGHVS, CDR2 FQNEAQ. J gave up 5 bases and V 7 bases, and 20 bases lay outside the gene matches. CDR3 residues: CASNWLASGSLALHEQYF. DNA of the CDR3: TGTGCCAGCAACTGGTTGGCTAGCGGGAGTCTCGCCCTTCACGAGCAGTACTTC.

V and J are TRBV10-1 and TRBJ2-2; TRBD1 aligns across 10 bases. Losses at the gene ends were 6 bases for V and 3 bases for J; bases not matched to a gene: 4. CDR1 and CDR2 from the germline V gene are WNHNN and SYGVQD (reference sequence). There are 15 residues in the CDR3. The CDR3: CASRPGTGDTGELFF. CDR3 DNA sequence: TGCGCCAGCAGACCCGGGACAGGGGACACCGGGGAGCTGTTTTTT.

This chain links TRBV5-5 with TRBJ2-5; D is perhaps TRBD1 (6 bases). The CDR3 has 13 residues. CDR1 and CDR2 (germline): SGHKS, YYEKEE (reference sequence). V lost 1 base, J lost 4 bases, and 8 bases lay in between. The CDR3 DNA follows: TGTGCCAGCAGCTTGTGGGACATAGAGACCCAGTACTTC. Protein sequence: CASSLWDIETQYF. Looking up the rest from reference TRBV5-5 and TRBJ2-5 gives the full variable domain: DAGVTQSPTHLIKTRGQQVTLRCSPISGHKSVSWYQQVLGQGPQFIFQYYEKEERGRGNFPDRFSARQFPNYSSELNVNALLLGDSALYLCASSLWDIETQYFGPGTRLLVL.

V and J are TRBV2 and TRBJ1-2, with 12 bases matching TRBD1. Germline lookup yields CDR1 SNHLY and CDR2 FYNNEI. The CDR3 has 15 residues. V lost 6 bases, J lost 5 bases, and 7 bases stayed unmatched. In DNA form, the CDR3 reads TGTGCCAGCAGCGGGGACAGGGGGCTGGGGTATGGCTACACCTTC. Amino acids: CASSGDRGLGYGYTF.

Here the CDR3 DNA reads TGTGCCAGCAGTGGAACAGTCTCCTACGAGCAGTACTTC. Translated, it gives CASSGTVSYEQYF. This sequence joins TRBV6-5 and TRBJ2-7; D remains ambiguous. The CDR3 is made up of 13 amino acids. V was clipped by 5 bases and J by 0 bases, with 8 bases between them. In germline, CDR1 is MNHEY, CDR2 SVGAGI.

In this sample, this clone turned up a few times. V is TRBV30 and J is TRBJ2-5; 11 nucleotides match TRBD2. This CDR3 has 15 residues. V was pared by 4 bases and J by 6 bases, with 10 bases of the junction left unmatched. Germline V gene sequence: CDR1 GTSNPN, CDR2 SVGIG (reference sequence). The CDR3 region has the DNA TGTGCCTGGAACTTAGCGGGAGGGGGAAAAAAGACCCAGTACTTC. Amino acids: CAWNLAGGGKKTQYF.

The chain has TRBV9 and TRBJ2-5; TRBD2 agrees at 9 bases. Germline CDR1 reads SGDLS; CDR2 reads YYNGEE. This CDR3 has 16 residues. After removal of 5 bases from V and 4 bases from J, the junction contained 12 bases not matched to a gene. CDR3 residues: CASSGLLAGGRETQYF. The CDR3 DNA follows: TGTGCCAGCAGTGGACTGTTGGCGGGAGGGAGAGAGACCCAGTACTTC.

The chain combines TRBV10-3 with TRBJ2-7; 7 bases align to TRBD1. There are 16 residues in the CDR3. V dropped 5 bases and J dropped 1; count of bases not matched to a gene: 11. Germline lookup yields CDR1 ENHRY and CDR2 SYGVKD. CDR3 in amino acids: CAISRAETGWSYEQYF. DNA of the CDR3: TGTGCCATCAGTAGGGCGGAGACAGGGTGGTCCTACGAGCAGTACTTC.

The CDR3 is CASKADRYSYEQYF. Written as DNA, the CDR3 is TGTGCCAGCAAAGCGGACAGGTACTCCTACGAGCAGTACTTC. This chain connects TRBV2 to TRBJ2-7, with TRBD1 matching 7 bases. CDR1 and CDR2 from the germline V gene are SNHLY and FYNNEI. CDR3 length: 14 amino acids. Trimming cost V 7 bases and J 0 bases; bases outside gene matches: 6.

This clone was counted once. This sequence joins TRBV25-1 and TRBJ2-3, with 12 bases lining up with TRBD2. Losses at the gene ends were 4 bases for V and 2 bases for J; bases not matched to a gene: 4. Per the germline V gene, CDR1 is MGHDK and CDR2 is SYGVNS. This CDR3 region has 16 residues. This CDR3 is CASSVRTSGNTDTQYF. CDR3 in DNA: TGTGCCAGCAGTGTCCGGACTAGCGGGAACACAGATACGCAGTATTTT.

The rearrangement links TRBV9 to TRBJ1-4; TRBD1 matches 7 bases. The germline V gene encodes CDR1 SGDLS and CDR2 YYNGEE. CDR3 length: 15 residues. The V segment lost 3 bases and the J segment 5 bases; nucleotides outside the gene matches: 7. The CDR3 loop reads CASSGGTVGNEKLFF. The CDR3 DNA follows: TGTGCCAGCAGCGGAGGGACAGTCGGCAATGAAAAACTGTTTTTT.

The V call is TRBV19, the J call TRBJ1-2; 8 bases align to TRBD1. Per germline, CDR1 LNHDA and CDR2 SQIVND (reference sequence). CDR3 size: 12 residues. The trim removed 5 bases at V and 8 bases at J, leaving 4 bases unmatched. Here the CDR3 DNA reads TGTGCCAGTAGTCTGGGGGACAGGGGCTACACCTTC. Amino acids: CASSLGDRGYTF.

V is TRBV11-2 and J is TRBJ2-6; D could derive from TRBD1 or TRBD2 (7 bases each). V was shortened by 5 bases and J by 3 bases, with 11 bases between the two germline ends. Germline V gives CDR1 SGHAT, CDR2 FQNNGV. The CDR3 has 15 amino acids. CDR3 DNA: TGTGCCAGCAGCCAGGGGGGGATTGGGGCCAACGTCCTGACTTTC. Residues: CASSQGGIGANVLTF.

A few counts support this clone. This chain connects TRBV18 to TRBJ1-5; D is unclear. This CDR3 comprises 14 residues. Germline V lookup: CDR1 KGHSH, CDR2 LQKENI. V lost 3 bases and J 7 bases, leaving 13 bases between the germline ends. The DNA of the CDR3 is TGTGCCAGCTCACCGAATCATGTTGCGCAGCCCCAGCATTTT. Amino acid sequence: CASSPNHVAQPQHF. The entire variable domain, with the rest obtained from reference TRBV18 and TRBJ1-5, is as follows: NAGVMQNPRHLVRRRGQEARLRCSPMKGHSHVYWYRQLPEEGLKFMVYLQKENIIDESGMPKERFSAEFPKEGPSILRIQQVVRGDSAAYFCASSPNHVAQPQHFGDGTRLSIL.

This clone has just a few counts. V usage is TRBV6-5 and J usage is TRBJ1-2, with TRBD1 matching over 9 bases. Trimming cost V 3 bases and J 6 bases; bases outside gene matches: 5. This CDR3 has 14 residues. The germline CDR1 and CDR2 sequences are MNHEY and SVGAGI. In DNA, the CDR3 is TGTGCCAGCAGTTATCTGGGACAGGGCGATGGCTACACCTTC. This gives the protein CASSYLGQGDGYTF.